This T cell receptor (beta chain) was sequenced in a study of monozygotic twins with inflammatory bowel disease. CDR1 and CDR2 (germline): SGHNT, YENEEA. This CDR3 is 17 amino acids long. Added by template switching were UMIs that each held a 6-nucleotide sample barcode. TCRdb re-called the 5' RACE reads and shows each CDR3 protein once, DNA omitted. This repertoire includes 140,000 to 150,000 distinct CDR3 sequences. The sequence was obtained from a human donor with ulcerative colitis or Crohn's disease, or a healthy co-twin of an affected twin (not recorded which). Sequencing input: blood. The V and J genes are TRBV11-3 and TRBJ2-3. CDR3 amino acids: CASSLGLGTPRTDTQYF.